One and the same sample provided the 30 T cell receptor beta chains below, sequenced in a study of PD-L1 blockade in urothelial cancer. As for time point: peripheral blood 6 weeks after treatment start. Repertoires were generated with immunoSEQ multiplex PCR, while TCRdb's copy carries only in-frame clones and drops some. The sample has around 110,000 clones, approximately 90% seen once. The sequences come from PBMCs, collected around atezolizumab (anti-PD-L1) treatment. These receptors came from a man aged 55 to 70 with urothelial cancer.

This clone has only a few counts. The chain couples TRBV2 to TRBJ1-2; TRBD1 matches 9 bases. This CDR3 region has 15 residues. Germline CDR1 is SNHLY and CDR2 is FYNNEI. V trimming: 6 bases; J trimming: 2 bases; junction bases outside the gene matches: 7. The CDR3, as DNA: TGTGCCAGCAGGTGGGGGACAGGGCTGAACTATGGCTACACCTTC. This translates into CASRWGTGLNYGYTF.

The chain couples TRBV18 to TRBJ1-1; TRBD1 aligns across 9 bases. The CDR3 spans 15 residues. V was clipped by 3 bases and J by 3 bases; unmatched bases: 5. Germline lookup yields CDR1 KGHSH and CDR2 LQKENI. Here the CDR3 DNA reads TGTGCCAGCTCACCCTCCGGGGACAGGGACACTGAAGCTTTCTTT. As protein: CASSPSGDRDTEAFF.

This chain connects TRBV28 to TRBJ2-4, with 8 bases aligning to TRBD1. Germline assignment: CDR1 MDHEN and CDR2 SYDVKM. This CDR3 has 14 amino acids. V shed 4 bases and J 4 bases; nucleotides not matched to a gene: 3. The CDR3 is CASSSGQAKNIQYF. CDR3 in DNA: TGTGCCAGCAGTTCGGGACAGGCAAAAAACATTCAGTACTTC.

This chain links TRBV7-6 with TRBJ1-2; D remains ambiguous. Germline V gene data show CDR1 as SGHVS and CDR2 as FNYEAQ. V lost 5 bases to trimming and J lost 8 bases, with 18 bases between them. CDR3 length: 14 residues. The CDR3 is CASSRSGGDAGYTF. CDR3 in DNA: TGTGCCAGCAGCCGCTCCGGAGGTGACGCCGGCTACACCTTC. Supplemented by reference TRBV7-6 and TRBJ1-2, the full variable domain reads GAGVSQSPRYKVTKRGQDVALRCDPISGHVSLYWYRQALGQGPEFLTYFNYEAQQDKSGLPNDRFSAERPEGSISTLTIQRTEQRDSAMYRCASSRSGGDAGYTFGSGTRLTVV.

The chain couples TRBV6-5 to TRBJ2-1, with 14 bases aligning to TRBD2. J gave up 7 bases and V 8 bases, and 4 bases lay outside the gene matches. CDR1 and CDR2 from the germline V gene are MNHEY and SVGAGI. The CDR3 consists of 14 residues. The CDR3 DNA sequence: TGTGCCAGCGGACTAGCGGGGGGAGTTAATGAGCAGTTCTTC. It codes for CASGLAGGVNEQFF.

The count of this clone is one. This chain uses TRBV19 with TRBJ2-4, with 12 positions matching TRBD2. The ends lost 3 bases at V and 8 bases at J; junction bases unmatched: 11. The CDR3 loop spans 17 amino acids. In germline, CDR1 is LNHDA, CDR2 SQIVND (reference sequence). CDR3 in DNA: TGTGCCAGTAGTATCGGGCCATCTAGCGGGAGGGGGGACATTCAGTACTTC. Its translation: CASSIGPSSGRGDIQYF.

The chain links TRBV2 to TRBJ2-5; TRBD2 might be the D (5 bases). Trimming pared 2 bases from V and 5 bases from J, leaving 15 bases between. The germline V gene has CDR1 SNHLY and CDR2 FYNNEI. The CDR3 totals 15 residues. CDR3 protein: CASSELALKRETQYF. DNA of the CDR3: TGTGCCAGCAGTGAATTGGCGCTTAAGCGGGAGACCCAGTACTTC.

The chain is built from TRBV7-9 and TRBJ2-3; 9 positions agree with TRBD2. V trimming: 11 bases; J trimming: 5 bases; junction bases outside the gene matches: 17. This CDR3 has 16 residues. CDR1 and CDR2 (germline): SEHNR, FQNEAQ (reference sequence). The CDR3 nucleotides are TGTGCCTTTGCGTCGGGGGCGGGAGGGCCGATAGATACGCAGTATTTT. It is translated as CAFASGAGGPIDTQYF.

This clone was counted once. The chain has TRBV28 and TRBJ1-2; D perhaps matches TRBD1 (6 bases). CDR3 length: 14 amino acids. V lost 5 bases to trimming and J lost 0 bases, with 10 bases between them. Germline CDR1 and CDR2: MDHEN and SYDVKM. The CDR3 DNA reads TGTGCCAGCAGTACCAACAGGGCTAACTATGGCTACACCTTC. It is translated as CASSTNRANYGYTF.

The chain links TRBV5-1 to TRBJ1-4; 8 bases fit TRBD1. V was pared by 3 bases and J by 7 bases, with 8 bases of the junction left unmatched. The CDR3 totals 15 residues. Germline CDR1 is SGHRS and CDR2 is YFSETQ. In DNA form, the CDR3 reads TGCGCCAGCAGCTCCTCAGGGGGCACTCGTGAAAAACTGTTTTTT. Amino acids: CASSSSGGTREKLFF.

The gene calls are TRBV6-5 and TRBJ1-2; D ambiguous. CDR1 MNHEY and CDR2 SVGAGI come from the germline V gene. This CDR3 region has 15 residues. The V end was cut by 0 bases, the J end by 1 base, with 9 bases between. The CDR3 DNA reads TGTGCCAGCAGTTACTCCGGAGTTGTTAACTATGGCTACACCTTC. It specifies CASSYSGVVNYGYTF.

This CDR3 is CASSQGTGTSQETQYF. CDR3 DNA: TGCGCCAGCAGCCAAGGGACCGGGACTAGCCAAGAGACCCAGTACTTC. The rearrangement links TRBV4-3 to TRBJ2-5; TRBD2 agrees at 8 bases. V lost 1 base to trimming and J lost 1 base; unmatched junction nucleotides: 5. The CDR3 length is 16 residues. Germline V gene data show CDR1 as LGHNA and CDR2 as YSLEER.

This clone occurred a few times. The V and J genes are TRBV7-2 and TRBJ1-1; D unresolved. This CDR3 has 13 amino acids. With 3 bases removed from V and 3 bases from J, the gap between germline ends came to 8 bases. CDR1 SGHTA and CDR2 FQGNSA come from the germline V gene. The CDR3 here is CASSFEQYTEAFF. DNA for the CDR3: TGTGCCAGCAGCTTTGAACAGTACACTGAAGCTTTCTTT.

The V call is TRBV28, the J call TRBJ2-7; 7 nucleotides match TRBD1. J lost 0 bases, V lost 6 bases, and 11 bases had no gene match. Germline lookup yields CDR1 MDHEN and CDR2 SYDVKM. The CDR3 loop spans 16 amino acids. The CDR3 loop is CASSPTGAWGSYEQYF. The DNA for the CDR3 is TGTGCCAGCAGCCCTACAGGGGCCTGGGGCTCCTACGAGCAGTACTTC.

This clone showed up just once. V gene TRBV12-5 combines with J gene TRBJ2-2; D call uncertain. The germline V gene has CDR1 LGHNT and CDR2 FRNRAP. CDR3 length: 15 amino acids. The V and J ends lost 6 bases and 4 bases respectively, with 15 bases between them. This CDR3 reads CASGTRRVATGELFF. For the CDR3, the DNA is TGTGCTAGTGGGACCCGACGGGTGGCCACCGGGGAGCTGTTTTTT.

DNA for the CDR3: TGTGCCAGCAGCCAGGCGCCGACAGGGCTTATTGGGGGCACTGAAGCTTTCTTT. Translated, it gives CASSQAPTGLIGGTEAFF. V usage is TRBV11-2 and J usage is TRBJ1-1, with 7 bases matching TRBD1. J gave up 4 bases and V 5 bases, and 19 bases lay outside the gene matches. This CDR3 is built from 18 residues. Germline V gene sequence: CDR1 SGHAT, CDR2 FQNNGV.

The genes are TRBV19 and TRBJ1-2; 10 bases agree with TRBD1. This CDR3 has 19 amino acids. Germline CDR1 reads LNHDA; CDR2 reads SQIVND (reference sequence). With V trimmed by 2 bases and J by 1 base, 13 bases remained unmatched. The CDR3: CASSIRAGTGDRLNYGYTF. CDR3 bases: TGTGCCAGTAGTATAAGGGCAGGGACAGGGGATCGACTTAACTATGGCTACACCTTC. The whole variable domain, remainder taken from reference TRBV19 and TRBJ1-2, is DGGITQSPKYLFRKEGQNVTLSCEQNLNHDAMYWYRQDPGQGLRLIYYSQIVNDFQKGDIAEGYSVSREKKESFPLTVTSAQKNPTAFYLCASSIRAGTGDRLNYGYTFGSGTRLTVV.

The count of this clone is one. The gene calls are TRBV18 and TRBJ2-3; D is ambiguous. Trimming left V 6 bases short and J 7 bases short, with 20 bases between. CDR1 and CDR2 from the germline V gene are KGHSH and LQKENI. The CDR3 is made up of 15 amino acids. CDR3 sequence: CASSLPGGPKNTQYF. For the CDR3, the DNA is TGTGCCAGCTCCCTACCTGGCGGTCCTAAAAATACGCAGTATTTT.

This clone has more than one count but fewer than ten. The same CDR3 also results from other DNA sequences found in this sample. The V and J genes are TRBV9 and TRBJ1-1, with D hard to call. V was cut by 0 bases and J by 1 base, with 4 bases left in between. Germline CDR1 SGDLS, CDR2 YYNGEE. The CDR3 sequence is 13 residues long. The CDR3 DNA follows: TGTGCCAGCAGCGTAGCAGGGAACACTGAAGCTTTCTTT. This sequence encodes CASSVAGNTEAFF.

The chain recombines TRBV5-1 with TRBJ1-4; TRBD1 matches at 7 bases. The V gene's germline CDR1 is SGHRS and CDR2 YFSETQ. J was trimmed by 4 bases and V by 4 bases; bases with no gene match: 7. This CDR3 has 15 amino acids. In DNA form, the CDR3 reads TGCGCCAGCAGCCTCCAGACAGGGAATAATGAAAAACTGTTTTTT. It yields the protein CASSLQTGNNEKLFF.

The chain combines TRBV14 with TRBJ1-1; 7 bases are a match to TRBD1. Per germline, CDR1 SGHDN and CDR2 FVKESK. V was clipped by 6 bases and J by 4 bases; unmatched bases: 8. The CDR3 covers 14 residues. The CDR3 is CASRSAGGPTEAFF. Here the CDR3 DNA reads TGTGCCAGCAGGTCTGCAGGGGGACCCACTGAAGCTTTCTTT.

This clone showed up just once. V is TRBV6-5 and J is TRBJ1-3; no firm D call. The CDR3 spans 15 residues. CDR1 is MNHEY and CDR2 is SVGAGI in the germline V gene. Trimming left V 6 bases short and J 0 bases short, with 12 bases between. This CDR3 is CASSPSVISGNTIYF. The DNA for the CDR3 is TGTGCCAGCAGCCCCTCAGTCATCTCTGGAAACACCATATATTTT.

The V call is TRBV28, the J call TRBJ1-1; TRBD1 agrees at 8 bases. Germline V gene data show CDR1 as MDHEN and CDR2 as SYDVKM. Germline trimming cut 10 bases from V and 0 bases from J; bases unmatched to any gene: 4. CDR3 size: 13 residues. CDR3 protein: CATRQGMNTEAFF. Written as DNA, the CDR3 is TGTGCCACCAGACAGGGGATGAACACTGAAGCTTTCTTT. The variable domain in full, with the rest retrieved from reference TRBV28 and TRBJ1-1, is DVKVTQSSRYLVKRTGEKVFLECVQDMDHENMFWYRQDPGLGLRLIYFSYDVKMKEKGDIPEGYSVSREKKERFSLILESASTNQTSMYLCATRQGMNTEAFFGQGTRLTVV.

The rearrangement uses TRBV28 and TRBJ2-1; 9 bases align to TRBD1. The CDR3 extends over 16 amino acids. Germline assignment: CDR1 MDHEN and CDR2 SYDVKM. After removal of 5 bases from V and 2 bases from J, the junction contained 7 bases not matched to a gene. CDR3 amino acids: CASSPSGQGPYNEQFF. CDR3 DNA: TGTGCCAGCAGTCCCTCCGGACAGGGGCCCTACAATGAGCAGTTCTTC.

The CDR3: CASSLGNAGVGYNEQFF. In nucleotides, the CDR3 is TGTGCCAGCAGCCTAGGGAACGCGGGAGTCGGGTACAATGAGCAGTTCTTC. The V and J genes are TRBV7-9 and TRBJ2-1; 7 positions match TRBD2. Germline lookup yields CDR1 SEHNR and CDR2 FQNEAQ (reference sequence). This CDR3 contains 17 residues. The ends lost 5 bases at V and 4 bases at J; junction bases unmatched: 14.

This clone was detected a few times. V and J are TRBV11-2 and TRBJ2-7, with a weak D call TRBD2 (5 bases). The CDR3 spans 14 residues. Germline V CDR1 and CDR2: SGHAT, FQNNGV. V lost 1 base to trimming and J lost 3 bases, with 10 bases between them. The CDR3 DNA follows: TGTGCCAGCAGCTTAGGCCCCGCGGGCTACGAGCAGTACTTC. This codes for CASSLGPAGYEQYF.

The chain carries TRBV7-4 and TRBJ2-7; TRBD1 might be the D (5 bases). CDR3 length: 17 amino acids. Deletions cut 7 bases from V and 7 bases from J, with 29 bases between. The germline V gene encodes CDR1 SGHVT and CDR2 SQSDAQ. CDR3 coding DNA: TGTGCCAGCAAAAGGGGTGCGGCAGGGTCCACCCTCAGTGAGCAGTACTTC. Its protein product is CASKRGAAGSTLSEQYF.

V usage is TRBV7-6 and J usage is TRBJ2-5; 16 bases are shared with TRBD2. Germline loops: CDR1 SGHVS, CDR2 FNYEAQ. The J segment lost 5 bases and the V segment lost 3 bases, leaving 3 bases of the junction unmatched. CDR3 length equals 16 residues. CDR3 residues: CASSLGLAGGQETQYF. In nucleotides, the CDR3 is TGTGCCAGCAGCTTGGGACTAGCGGGGGGGCAGGAGACCCAGTACTTC.

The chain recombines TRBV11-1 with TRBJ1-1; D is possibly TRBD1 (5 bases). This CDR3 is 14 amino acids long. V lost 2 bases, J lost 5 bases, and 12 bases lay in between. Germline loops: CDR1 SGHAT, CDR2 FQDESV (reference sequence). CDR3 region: CASSLSWGSTEAFF. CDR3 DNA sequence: TGTGCCAGCAGCTTATCATGGGGCTCTACTGAAGCTTTCTTT.

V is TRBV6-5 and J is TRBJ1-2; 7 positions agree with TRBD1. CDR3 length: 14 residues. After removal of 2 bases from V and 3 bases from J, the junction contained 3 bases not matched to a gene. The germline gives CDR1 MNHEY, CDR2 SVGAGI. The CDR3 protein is CASSYDREDYGYTF. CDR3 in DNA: TGTGCCAGCAGTTACGACAGGGAGGACTATGGCTACACCTTC.